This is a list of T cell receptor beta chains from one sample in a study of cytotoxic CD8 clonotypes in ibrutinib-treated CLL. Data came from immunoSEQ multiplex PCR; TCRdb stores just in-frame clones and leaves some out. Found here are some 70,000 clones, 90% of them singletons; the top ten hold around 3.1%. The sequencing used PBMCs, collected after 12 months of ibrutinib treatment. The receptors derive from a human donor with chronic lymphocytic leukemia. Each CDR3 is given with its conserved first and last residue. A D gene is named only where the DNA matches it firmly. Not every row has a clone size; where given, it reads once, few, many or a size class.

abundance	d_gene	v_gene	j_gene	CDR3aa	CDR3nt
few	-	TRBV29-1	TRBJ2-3	CSSQTAGSTDTQYF	TGCAGCTCACAAACAGCCGGATCCACAGATACGCAGTATTTT
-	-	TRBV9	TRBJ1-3	CASSVVGDPSGNTIYF	TGTGCCAGCAGCGTAGTGGGGGACCCCTCTGGAAACACCATATATTTT
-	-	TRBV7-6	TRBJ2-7	CASTMDGSYEQYF	TGTGCCAGCACCATGGACGGCTCCTACGAGCAGTACTTC
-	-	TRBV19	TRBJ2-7	CASSIGQAAYEQYF	TGTGCCAGTAGTATTGGGCAGGCAGCCTACGAGCAGTACTTC
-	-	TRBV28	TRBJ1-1	CASSLRGYGGQPNTEAFF	TGTGCCAGCAGTTTGAGGGGATACGGAGGACAGCCGAACACTGAAGCTTTCTTT
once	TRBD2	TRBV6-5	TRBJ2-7	CASSPLAGGPVEQYF	TGTGCCAGCAGTCCATTAGCGGGAGGGCCTGTCGAGCAGTACTTC
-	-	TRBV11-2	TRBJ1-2	CASSLDRSNYGYTF	TGTGCCAGCAGCTTAGACAGGTCTAACTATGGCTACACCTTC
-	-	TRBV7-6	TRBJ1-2	CASSPAERYGHTF	TGTGCCAGCAGCCCCGCAGAGCGCTATGGCCACACCTTC
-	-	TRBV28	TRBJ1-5	CASSLAGAGNQPQHF	TGTGCCAGCAGTTTGGCGGGGGCGGGCAATCAGCCCCAGCATTTT
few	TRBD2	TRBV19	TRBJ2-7	CASSPGLADYEQYF	TGTGCCAGTAGCCCGGGACTAGCGGACTACGAGCAGTACTTC
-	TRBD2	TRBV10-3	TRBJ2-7	CATLAGIAYEQYF	TGTGCCACTCTAGCGGGCATTGCGTACGAGCAGTACTTC
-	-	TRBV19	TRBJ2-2	CASSIGTITNTGELFF	TGTGCCAGTAGTATCGGGACAATAACCAACACCGGGGAGCTGTTTTTT
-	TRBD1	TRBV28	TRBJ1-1	CASSDRGANTEAFF	TGTGCCAGCAGTGACAGGGGGGCGAACACTGAAGCTTTCTTT
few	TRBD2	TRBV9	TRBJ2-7	CASSKLAGGRNEQYF	TGTGCCAGCAGCAAGTTAGCGGGAGGGAGAAACGAGCAGTACTTC
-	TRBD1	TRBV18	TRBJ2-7	CASSPRGFTGGEEQYF	TGTGCCAGCTCACCAAGGGGGTTCACAGGGGGTGAGGAGCAGTACTTC
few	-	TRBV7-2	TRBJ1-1	CASSAWTANTEAFF	TGTGCCAGCAGCGCCTGGACAGCGAACACTGAAGCTTTCTTT
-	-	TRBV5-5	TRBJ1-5	CASSHNQKSPQHF	TGTGCCAGCAGCCATAATCAGAAATCGCCCCAGCATTTT
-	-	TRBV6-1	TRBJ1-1	CASSTGNTEAFF	TGTGCCAGCAGCACAGGGAACACTGAAGCTTTCTTT
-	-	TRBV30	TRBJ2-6	CAWSRSSGANVLTF	TGTGCCTGGAGTCGAAGCTCTGGGGCCAACGTCCTGACTTTC
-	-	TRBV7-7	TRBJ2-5	CASSHSGTEQETQYF	TGTGCCAGCAGCCATTCCGGGACCGAACAAGAGACCCAGTACTTC
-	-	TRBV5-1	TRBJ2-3	CASSLEYGTDTQYF	TGCGCCAGCAGCTTGGAATACGGGACAGATACGCAGTATTTT
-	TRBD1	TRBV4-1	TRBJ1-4	CASSQGAGQGREKLFF	TGCGCCAGCAGCCAAGGGGCGGGACAGGGGAGGGAAAAACTGTTTTTT
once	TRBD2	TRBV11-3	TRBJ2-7	CASSLVATSGSSYEQYF	TGTGCCAGCAGCTTAGTAGCAACTAGCGGGAGCTCCTACGAGCAGTACTTC
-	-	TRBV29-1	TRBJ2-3	CSVVRWEKGSTDTQYF	TGCAGCGTTGTTAGGTGGGAGAAGGGGAGCACAGATACGCAGTATTTT
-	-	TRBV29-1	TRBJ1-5	CSPLGGQSVQPQHF	TGCAGCCCCCTCGGGGGACAATCGGTTCAGCCCCAGCATTTT
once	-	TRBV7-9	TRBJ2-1	CASSFAETSYNEQFF	TGTGCCAGCAGCTTCGCAGAGACTAGCTACAATGAGCAGTTCTTC
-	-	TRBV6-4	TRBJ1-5	CASSASGGGGQPQHF	TGTGCCAGCAGTGCCTCGGGCGGGGGTGGTCAGCCCCAGCATTTT
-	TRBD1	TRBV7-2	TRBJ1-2	CASSLALTGEGYGYTF	TGTGCCAGCAGCTTAGCTCTGACAGGGGAGGGTTATGGCTACACCTTC
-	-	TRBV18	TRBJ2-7	CASSPREVTYEQYF	TGTGCCAGCTCACCACGAGAGGTAACCTACGAGCAGTACTTC
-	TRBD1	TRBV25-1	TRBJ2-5	CASSDRRQTGLETQYF	TGTGCCAGCAGTGACCGTAGGCAGACAGGGCTGGAGACCCAGTACTTC
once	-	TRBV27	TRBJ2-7	CASSGRDYEQYF	TGTGCCAGCAGTGGAAGGGACTACGAGCAGTACTTC
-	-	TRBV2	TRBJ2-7	CASTGLANSYEQYF	TGTGCCAGCACAGGACTTGCAAACTCCTACGAGCAGTACTTC
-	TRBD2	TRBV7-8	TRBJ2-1	CASSPRAGASYNEQFF	TGTGCCAGCAGCCCTAGAGCGGGAGCTTCCTACAATGAGCAGTTCTTC
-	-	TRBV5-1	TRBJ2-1	CASSLRREIIDEQFF	TGCGCCAGCAGCTTGAGACGGGAGATTATAGATGAGCAGTTCTTC
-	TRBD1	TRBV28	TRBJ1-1	CASPARGGRLTEAFF	TGTGCCAGCCCAGCCAGGGGGGGAAGACTAACTGAAGCTTTCTTT
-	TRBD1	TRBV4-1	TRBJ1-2	CASSQGDRDLNYGYTF	TGCGCCAGCAGCCAGGGGGACAGGGACTTAAACTATGGCTACACCTTC
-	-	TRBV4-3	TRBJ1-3	CASSQDWSEASVFGNTIYF	TGCGCCAGCAGCCAAGATTGGTCGGAGGCCAGCGTTTTCGGAAACACCATATATTTT
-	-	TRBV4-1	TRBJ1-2	CASRPTGTRNNYGYTF	TGCGCCAGCAGGCCGACAGGCACCCGCAACAACTATGGCTACACCTTC
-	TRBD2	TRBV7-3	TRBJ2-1	CASSRTSGPYNEQFF	TGTGCCAGCAGCCGAACTAGCGGTCCCTACAATGAGCAGTTCTTC
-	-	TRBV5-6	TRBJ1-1	CASSPPRPGTVNTEAFF	TGTGCCAGCAGCCCTCCCCGACCGGGGACCGTGAACACTGAAGCTTTCTTT
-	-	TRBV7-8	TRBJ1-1	CASSLIVQGTEAFF	TGTGCCAGCAGCTTAATCGTACAGGGCACTGAAGCTTTCTTT
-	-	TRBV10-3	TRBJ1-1	CAISESAIRNTEAFF	TGTGCCATCAGTGAGTCTGCGATCAGGAACACTGAAGCTTTCTTT
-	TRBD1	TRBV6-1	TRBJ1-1	CASTYRGGNTEAFF	TGTGCCAGCACGTACAGGGGGGGGAACACTGAAGCTTTCTTT
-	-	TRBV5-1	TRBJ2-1	CASSLASGSSYNEQFF	TGCGCCAGCAGCTTGGCCTCCGGGAGCTCCTACAATGAGCAGTTCTTC
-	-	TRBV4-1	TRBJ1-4	CASSPIIGVNEKLFF	TGCGCCAGCAGCCCTATAATTGGAGTAAATGAAAAACTGTTTTTT
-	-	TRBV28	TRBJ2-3	CASSWVRLPRTDTQYF	TGTGCCAGCAGTTGGGTAAGGCTTCCCCGCACAGATACGCAGTATTTT
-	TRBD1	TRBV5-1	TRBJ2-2	CASSVNAGTGNTGELFF	TGCGCCAGCAGCGTCAATGCCGGGACAGGGAACACCGGGGAGCTGTTTTTT
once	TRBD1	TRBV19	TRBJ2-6	CASSIGTGGRTGANVLTF	TGTGCCAGTAGTATTGGGACAGGGGGACGTACAGGGGCCAACGTCCTGACTTTC
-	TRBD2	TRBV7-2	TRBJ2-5	CASSLGLARVQETQYF	TGTGCCAGCAGCTTAGGACTAGCGAGAGTTCAAGAGACCCAGTACTTC
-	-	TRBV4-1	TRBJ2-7	CASSQGTLEQYF	TGCGCCAGCAGCCAAGGGACCCTCGAGCAGTACTTC
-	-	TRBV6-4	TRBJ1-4	CASSEGVDEKLFF	TGTGCCAGCAGCGAGGGAGTAGATGAAAAACTGTTTTTT
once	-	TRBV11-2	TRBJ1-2	CASSLDRTNYGYTF	TGTGCCAGCAGCTTAGACAGAACTAACTATGGCTACACCTTC
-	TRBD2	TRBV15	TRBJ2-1	CATSRVNIAGGHNEQFF	TGTGCCACCAGCAGAGTAAACATAGCGGGAGGCCACAATGAGCAGTTCTTC
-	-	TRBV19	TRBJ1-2	CASSMPGYGYTF	TGTGCCAGTAGTATGCCGGGCTATGGCTACACCTTC
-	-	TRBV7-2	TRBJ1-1	CASSFGANTEAFF	TGTGCCAGCAGCTTTGGAGCGAACACTGAAGCTTTCTTT
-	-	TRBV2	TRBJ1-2	CATGFRGLNGYTF	TGTGCCACGGGTTTTAGGGGTTTGAATGGCTACACCTTC
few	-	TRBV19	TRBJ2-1	CASRGSIWTNNEQFF	TGTGCCAGTAGGGGATCGATTTGGACTAACAATGAGCAGTTCTTC
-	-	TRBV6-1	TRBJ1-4	CASSRGQLNEKLFF	TGTGCCAGCAGTCGCGGACAGTTAAATGAAAAACTGTTTTTT